The clone carrying this TCR beta chain was counted many times. These data come from a study of T cells after yellow fever vaccination. TCRdb redid the calling of the 5' RACE reads with MiXCR, one entry per CDR3 protein. The sample holds 80,000 to 100,000 distinct CDR3 sequences, 5.8% seen once. CDR3 size: 13 residues. Trimming pared 7 bases from V and 2 bases from J, leaving 10 bases between. Here the sequenced sample was CD8+ T cells sorted from PBMCs, taken 10 days after the yellow fever booster vaccination. The J gene is TRBJ2-3, the V gene TRBV12-3 or TRBV12-4; D is uncertain. This TCR came from a man between 18 and 29 years old who received the YFV17D yellow fever vaccine. CDR3 protein: CASTGRVTDTQYF. CDR3 DNA sequence: TGTGCCAGCACGGGCAGAGTCACAGATACGCAGTATTTT.